This TCR beta chain is from a study of human T cells and chemical hapten exposure. Time point in this sample: pre-sensitization, week 0. The treatment was: therapeutic diphenylcyclopropenone sensitization with weekly scalp DPC. The table lists this clonotype with a count of one. Looked up from germline, CDR1 is KGHSH and CDR2 is LQKENI. The CDR3 is 14 amino acids. The ends were cut back, 3 bases at V and 6 bases at J, with 12 bases in the middle. TCRdb used MiXCR to reprocess the RACE reads, holding one entry per CDR3 protein. Seen here are about 80,000 distinct CDR3 sequences, approximately 15% observed once, and the top ten hold roughly 4.8%.

The V gene is TRBV18, the J gene TRBJ1-5; D is unclear. Specimen: whole blood, collected in connection with sensitization to the hapten diphenylcyclopropenone (DPC). This sequence originates from a woman in her 50s with alopecia areata. Some clones in this sample may be carry-over from other donors' samples. CDR3 protein: CASSPLEAIQPQHF. CDR3 coding DNA: TGTGCCAGCTCACCCCTAGAGGCTATTCAGCCCCAGCATTTT.